The 12 T cell receptor beta chains listed next were all sequenced from one sample in a study of CD8+ T cells in alopecia areata listed by TCRdb under 2018. Receptor amplification or capture employed the immunoSEQ multiplex PCR assay. To provide template for TCR sequencing, every sample had RNA extracted and reverse transcribed into cDNA. TCRdb re-hosts the immuneACCESS table, in-frame sequences only. Its copies lack some clones; in the studies checked, an unresolved V gene accounts for under half of them, and the cause for the rest is not known. In this sample the table shows more than 200,000 clones, under 70% of which occur a single time. The ten most abundant clones make up approximately 1.2% of the sample. The sample's time point label, in plain terms: baseline before oral tofacitinib. Sequences were derived from CD4+ T cells sorted from blood, sampled at week 0. These receptors came from a human donor with alopecia areata.

This chain connects TRBV9 to TRBJ2-7; TRBD2 matches at 7 bases. CDR1 is SGDLS, CDR2 YYNGEE, per germline. J lost 2 bases, V lost 3 bases, and 5 bases had no gene match. CDR3 length equals 14 residues. The CDR3 nucleotides are TGTGCCAGCAGCGGGGGAGGGAAGGCCTACGAGCAGTACTTC. Amino acid sequence: CASSGGGKAYEQYF.

The chain employs TRBV30 and TRBJ2-3, with a possible D match to TRBD2 (6 bases). V lost 4 bases and J lost 2, with 13 bases in between. This CDR3 has 14 residues. CDR1 is GTSNPN and CDR2 is SVGIG in the germline V gene (reference sequence). The CDR3 DNA follows: TGTGCCTGGAATCGCGGGACCTACACAGATACGCAGTATTTT. As protein: CAWNRGTYTDTQYF.

The chain carries TRBV29-1 and TRBJ1-1, with a weak D call TRBD1 (5 bases). The CDR3 contains 14 residues. From germline, CDR1 is SQVTM and CDR2 ANQGSEA. Trimming removed 5 bases from V and 1 base from J, with 14 bases in between. This CDR3 is CSVTRGSSNTEAFF. DNA of the CDR3: TGCAGCGTTACCCGGGGCAGCTCGAACACTGAAGCTTTCTTT.

In this sample, this clone turned up a few times. This rearrangement joins TRBV6-5 to TRBJ2-1; TRBD1 aligns across 10 bases. The CDR3 covers 15 residues. Trimming removed 2 bases from V and 8 bases from J; junction bases left unmatched: 6. Germline V gene sequence: CDR1 MNHEY, CDR2 SVGAGI. The CDR3: CASSYRDRGPYEQFF. Written as DNA, the CDR3 is TGTGCCAGCAGTTACCGGGACAGGGGCCCCTATGAGCAGTTCTTC.

This clone was counted once. The chain joins TRBV5-1 to TRBJ1-3; TRBD1 matches at 9 bases. V dropped 3 bases and J dropped 3; count of bases not matched to a gene: 1. The CDR3 is 14 residues long. From germline, CDR1 is SGHRS and CDR2 YFSETQ. CDR3 DNA: TGCGCCAGCAGCTCGGACAGGGGTGGAAACACCATATATTTT. It specifies CASSSDRGGNTIYF.

This clone was found a few times. The rearrangement links TRBV4-1 to TRBJ2-7, with D possibly matching TRBD2 (5 bases). CDR3 length equals 15 residues. Germline CDR1 is MGHRA and CDR2 is YSYEKL. The germline V and J ends were trimmed by 1 base and 3 bases, with 13 bases remaining between them. The CDR3 reads CASSQGRLLNYEQYF. The CDR3 DNA reads as TGCGCCAGCAGCCAAGGGAGGCTACTAAACTACGAGCAGTACTTC.

This chain joins TRBV10-2 and TRBJ1-2; 7 bases are shared with TRBD1. CDR3 size: 13 residues. V gave up 6 bases and J gave up 4 bases; unmatched junction bases: 5. Germline-derived CDR1 and CDR2 are WSHSY and SAAADI. The CDR3 nucleotides are TGCGCCAGCAGGGACAGGAGCGGCTATGGCTACACCTTC. This codes for CASRDRSGYGYTF.

In this sample, this clone turned up a few times. V and J are TRBV6-5 and TRBJ2-1, with TRBD2 as a possible D gene (6 bases). The CDR3 consists of 14 residues. V lost 9 bases and J 0 bases, leaving 12 bases between the germline ends. CDR1 is MNHEY and CDR2 is SVGAGI in the germline V gene. As DNA, the CDR3 is TGTGCCAGTGCCTGGCGGGGCTCCTACAATGAGCAGTTCTTC. Translated: CASAWRGSYNEQFF.

The chain has TRBV6-5 and TRBJ1-2; D may be TRBD1 (5 bases). The CDR3 has 11 residues. The V end lost 2 bases, the J end lost 7 bases, and 5 bases lay between the germline ends. The germline V gene has CDR1 MNHEY and CDR2 SVGAGI. CDR3 in amino acids: CASSYGGGYTF. CDR3 nucleotide sequence: TGTGCCAGCAGTTACGGGGGTGGCTACACCTTC.

This clone was detected a few times. The chain combines TRBV10-3 with TRBJ1-1; unclear D gene. This CDR3 region has 13 residues. V dropped 0 bases and J dropped 1 base, with 3 bases sitting between them. CDR1 ENHRY and CDR2 SYGVKD come from the germline V gene. DNA for the CDR3: TGTGCCATCAGTGAGTCTTCGAACACTGAAGCTTTCTTT. Translated: CAISESSNTEAFF.

The chain employs TRBV6-1 and TRBJ1-5; D not certain. The CDR3 runs to 11 residues. The V and J ends lost 3 bases and 7 bases respectively, with 4 bases between them. Germline V gene data show CDR1 as MNHNS and CDR2 as SASEGT. CDR3 nucleotide sequence: TGTGCCAGCAGTGAGCGGCAGCCCCAGCATTTT. Its translation is CASSERQPQHF.

This clone was picked up a small number of times. The chain joins TRBV18 to TRBJ2-5; no reliable D call. CDR1 and CDR2 from the germline V gene are KGHSH and LQKENI. This CDR3 is 14 amino acids long. V was cut by 1 base and J by 3 bases, with 9 bases left in between. This CDR3 reads CASSPLSDKETQYF. In DNA, the CDR3 is TGTGCCAGCTCACCACTTTCGGATAAAGAGACCCAGTACTTC.